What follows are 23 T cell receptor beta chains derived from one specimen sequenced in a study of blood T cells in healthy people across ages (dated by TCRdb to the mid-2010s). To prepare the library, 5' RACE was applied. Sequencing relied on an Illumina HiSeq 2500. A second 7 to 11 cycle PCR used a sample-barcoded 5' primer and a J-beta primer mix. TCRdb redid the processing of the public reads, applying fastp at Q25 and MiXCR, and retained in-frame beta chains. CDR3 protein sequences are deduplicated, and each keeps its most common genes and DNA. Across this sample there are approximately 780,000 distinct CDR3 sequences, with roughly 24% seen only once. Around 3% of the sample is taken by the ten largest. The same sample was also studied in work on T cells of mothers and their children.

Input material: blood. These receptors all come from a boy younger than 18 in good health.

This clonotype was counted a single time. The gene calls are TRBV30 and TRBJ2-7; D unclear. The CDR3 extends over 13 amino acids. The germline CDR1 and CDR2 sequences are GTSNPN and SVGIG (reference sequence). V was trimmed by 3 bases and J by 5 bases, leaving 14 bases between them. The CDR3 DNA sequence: TGTGCCTGGAGAGAAACCACTGGGCACGAGCAGTACTTC. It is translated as CAWRETTGHEQYF.

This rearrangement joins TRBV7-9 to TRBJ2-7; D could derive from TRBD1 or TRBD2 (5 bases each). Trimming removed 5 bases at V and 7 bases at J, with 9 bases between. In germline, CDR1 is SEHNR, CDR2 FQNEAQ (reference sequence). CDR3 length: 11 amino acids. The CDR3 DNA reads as TGTGCCAGCAGCGGGACGAGGGAGCAGTACTTC. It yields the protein CASSGTREQYF.

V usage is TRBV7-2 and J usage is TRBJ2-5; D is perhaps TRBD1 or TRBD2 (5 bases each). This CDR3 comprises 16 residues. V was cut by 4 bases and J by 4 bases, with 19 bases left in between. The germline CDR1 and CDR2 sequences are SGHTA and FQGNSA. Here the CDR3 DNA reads TGTGCCAGCAGCTCAGAATCCTACGGGGCCGGAGAGACCCAGTACTTC. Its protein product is CASSSESYGAGETQYF. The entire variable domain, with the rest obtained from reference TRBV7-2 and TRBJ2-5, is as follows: GAGVSQSPSNKVTEKGKDVELRCDPISGHTALYWYRQSLGQGLEFLIYFQGNSAPDKSGLPSDRFSAERTGGSVSTLTIQRTQQEDSAVYLCASSSESYGAGETQYFGPGTRLLVL.

CDR3 in DNA: TGTGCCAGCAGGGGGACAGGGATTAATCAGCCCCAGCATTTT. Amino acid sequence: CASRGTGINQPQHF. The chain carries TRBV28 and TRBJ1-5; 9 bases line up with TRBD1. The germline gives CDR1 MDHEN, CDR2 SYDVKM. The length of the CDR3 is 14 residues. V was pared by 6 bases and J by 4 bases, with 4 bases of the junction left unmatched.

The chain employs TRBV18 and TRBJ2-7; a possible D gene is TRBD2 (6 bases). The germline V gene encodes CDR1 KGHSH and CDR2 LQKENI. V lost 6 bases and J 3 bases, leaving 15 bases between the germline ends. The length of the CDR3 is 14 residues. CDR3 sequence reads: CASSTLDGSYEQYF. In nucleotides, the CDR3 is TGTGCCAGCTCCACCCTGGACGGGAGCTACGAGCAGTACTTC.

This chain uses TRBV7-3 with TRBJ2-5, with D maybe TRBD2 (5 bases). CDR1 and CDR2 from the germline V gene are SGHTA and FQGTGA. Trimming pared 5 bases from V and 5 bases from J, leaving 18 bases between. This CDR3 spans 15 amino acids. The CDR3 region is CASSPLPGFGETQYF. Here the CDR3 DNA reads TGTGCCAGCAGCCCTCTCCCGGGGTTCGGGGAGACCCAGTACTTC.

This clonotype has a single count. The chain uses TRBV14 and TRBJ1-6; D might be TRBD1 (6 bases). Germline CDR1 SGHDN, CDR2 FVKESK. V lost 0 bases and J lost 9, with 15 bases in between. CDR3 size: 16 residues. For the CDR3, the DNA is TGTGCCAGCAGCCAAGACCCGAGCCGGGGGCGTTCACCCCTCCACTTT. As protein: CASSQDPSRGRSPLHF. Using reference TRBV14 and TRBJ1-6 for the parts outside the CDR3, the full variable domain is EAGVTQFPSHSVIEKGQTVTLRCDPISGHDNLYWYRRVMGKEIKFLLHFVKESKQDESGMPNNRFLAERTGGTYSTLKVQPAELEDSGVYFCASSQDPSRGRSPLHFGNGTRLTVT.

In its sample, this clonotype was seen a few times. The CDR3 loop reads CSVNRGQETQYF. The CDR3 region has the DNA TGCAGCGTTAACAGGGGGCAAGAGACCCAGTACTTC. The chain is built from TRBV29-1 and TRBJ2-7; 8 positions agree with TRBD1. The J call is in doubt because the DNA end fits TRBJ2-5 better. The CDR3 has 12 amino acids. The germline gives CDR1 SQVTM, CDR2 ANQGSEA.

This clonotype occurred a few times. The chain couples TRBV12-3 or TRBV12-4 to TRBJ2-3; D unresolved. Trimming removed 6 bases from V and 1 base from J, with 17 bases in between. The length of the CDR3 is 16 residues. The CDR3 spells CASSRRVKIGTDTQYF. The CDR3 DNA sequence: TGTGCCAGCAGCCGACGGGTCAAGATTGGCACAGATACGCAGTATTTT.

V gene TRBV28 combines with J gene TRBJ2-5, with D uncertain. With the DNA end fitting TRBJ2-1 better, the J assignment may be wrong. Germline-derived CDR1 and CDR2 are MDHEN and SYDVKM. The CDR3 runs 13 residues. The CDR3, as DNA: TGTGCCAGCGGCCCCCGGCGCCCCGGTGAGCAGTTCTTC. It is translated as CASGPRRPGEQFF.

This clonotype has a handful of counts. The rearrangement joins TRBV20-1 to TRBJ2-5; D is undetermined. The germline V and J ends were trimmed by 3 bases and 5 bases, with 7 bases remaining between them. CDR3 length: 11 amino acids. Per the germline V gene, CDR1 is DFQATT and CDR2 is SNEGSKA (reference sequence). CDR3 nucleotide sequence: TGCAGTGCTAGTACGAGCGAGACCCAGTACTTC. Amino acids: CSASTSETQYF.

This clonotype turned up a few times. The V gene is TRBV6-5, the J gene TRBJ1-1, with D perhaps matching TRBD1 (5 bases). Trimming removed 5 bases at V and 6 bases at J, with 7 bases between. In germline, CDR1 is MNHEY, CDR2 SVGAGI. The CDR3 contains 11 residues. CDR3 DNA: TGTGCCAGCAGTCGGGACGCTGAAGCTTTCTTT. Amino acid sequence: CASSRDAEAFF.

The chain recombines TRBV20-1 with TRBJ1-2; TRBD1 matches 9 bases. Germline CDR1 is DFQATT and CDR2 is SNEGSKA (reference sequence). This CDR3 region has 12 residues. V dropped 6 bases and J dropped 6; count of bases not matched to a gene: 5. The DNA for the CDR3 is TGCAGTGCCACAGGGGGCTTGGATGGCTACACCTTC. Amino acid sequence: CSATGGLDGYTF.

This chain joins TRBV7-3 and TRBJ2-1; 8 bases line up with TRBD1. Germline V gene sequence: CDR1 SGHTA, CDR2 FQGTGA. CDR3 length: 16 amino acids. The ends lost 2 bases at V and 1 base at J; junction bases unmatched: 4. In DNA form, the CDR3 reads TGTGCCAGCAGCTTAGACAGGGGTCTTTCCTACAATGAGCAGTTCTTC. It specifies CASSLDRGLSYNEQFF.

CDR3 in amino acids: CASSPGWQGVGETQYF. CDR3 bases: TGTGCCAGCAGCCCGGGGTGGCAGGGGGTGGGAGAGACCCAGTACTTC. The chain joins TRBV12-3 or TRBV12-4 to TRBJ2-5; 7 positions agree with TRBD1. V lost 6 bases to trimming and J lost 4 bases; unmatched junction nucleotides: 14. The CDR3 is 16 residues long.

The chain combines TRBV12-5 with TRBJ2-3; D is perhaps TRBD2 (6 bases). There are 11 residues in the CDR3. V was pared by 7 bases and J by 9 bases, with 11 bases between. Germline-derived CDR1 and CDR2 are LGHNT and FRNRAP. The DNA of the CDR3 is TGTGCTAGTGCCCCCGCGGGGACGCAGTATTTT. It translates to CASAPAGTQYF. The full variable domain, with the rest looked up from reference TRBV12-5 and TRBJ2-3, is DARVTQTPRHKVTEMGQEVTMRCQPILGHNTVFWYRQTMMQGLELLAYFRNRAPLDDSGMPKDRFSAEMPDATLATLKIQPSEPRDSAVYFCASAPAGTQYFGPGTRLTVL.

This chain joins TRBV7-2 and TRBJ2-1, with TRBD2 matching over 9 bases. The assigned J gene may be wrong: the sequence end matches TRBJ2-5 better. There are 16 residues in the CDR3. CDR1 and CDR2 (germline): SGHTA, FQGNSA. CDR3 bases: TGTGCCAGCAGCTCGGAAAGGACTAGCGTGGAAAAGACCCAGTACTTC. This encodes CASSSERTSVEKTQYF.

The CDR3 region is CASSVDPLLGEQYF. For the CDR3, the DNA is TGTGCCAGCAGCGTAGACCCCTTGTTGGGCGAGCAGTACTTC. The chain carries TRBV9 and TRBJ2-5; D is unclear. The last part of the DNA fits TRBJ2-7 better; the J call may be wrong. This CDR3 has 14 amino acids. Germline V gene data show CDR1 as SGDLS and CDR2 as YYNGEE.

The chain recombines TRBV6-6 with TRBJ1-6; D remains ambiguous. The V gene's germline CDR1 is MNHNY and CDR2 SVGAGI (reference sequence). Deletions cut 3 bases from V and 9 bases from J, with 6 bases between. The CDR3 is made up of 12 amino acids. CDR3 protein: CASSYSPSPLHF. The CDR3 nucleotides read TGTGCCAGCAGTTATTCCCCTTCACCCCTCCACTTT.

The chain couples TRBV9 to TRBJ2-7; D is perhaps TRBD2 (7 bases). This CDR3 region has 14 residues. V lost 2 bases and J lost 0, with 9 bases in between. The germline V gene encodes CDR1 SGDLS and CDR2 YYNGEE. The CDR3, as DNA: TGTGCCAGCAGCGTCGGGGGGCCCTCCTACGAGCAGTACTTC. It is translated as CASSVGGPSYEQYF.

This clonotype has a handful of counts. The CDR3 coding sequence is TGTGCCAGCAGCCATCCGGGGAGGCGAGAGACCCAGTACTTC. Translated: CASSHPGRRETQYF. This chain joins TRBV7-9 and TRBJ2-5; D possibly corresponds to TRBD2 (6 bases). The V and J ends lost 5 bases and 4 bases respectively, with 14 bases between them. CDR1 and CDR2 from the germline V gene are SEHNR and FQNEAQ (reference sequence). There are 14 residues in the CDR3.

The CDR3 nucleotides are TGTGCCAGCAGCTTGACCCTATCTAACTACGAGCAGTACTTC. Translating gives CASSLTLSNYEQYF. This chain uses TRBV7-9 with TRBJ2-7; D is uncertain. Germline CDR1 is SEHNR and CDR2 is FQNEAQ (reference sequence). The CDR3 extends over 14 amino acids. V was shortened by 3 bases and J by 3 bases, with 12 bases between the two germline ends.

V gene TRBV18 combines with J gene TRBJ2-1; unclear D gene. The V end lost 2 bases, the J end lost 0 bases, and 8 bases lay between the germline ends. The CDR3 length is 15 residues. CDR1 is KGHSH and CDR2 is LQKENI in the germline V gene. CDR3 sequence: CASSPSESSYNEQFF. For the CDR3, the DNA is TGTGCCAGCTCACCATCCGAGAGCTCCTACAATGAGCAGTTCTTC.